These 14 T cell receptor beta chains came from one sample sequenced in a study of OX40 agonist ivuxolimab in advanced cancers. Libraries were prepared by immunoSEQ multiplex PCR; TCRdb keeps only in-frame clonotypes and omits some of them. Among fewer than 90,000 clones listed, about 88% were seen once. Sequencing used CD4+ or CD8+ T cells sorted from blood, obtained in a trial of the OX40 agonist ivuxolimab. Receptor source: an adult with an advanced solid tumor such as melanoma, head and neck, liver or kidney cancer.

The chain carries TRBV5-1 and TRBJ2-1; possibly TRBD1 for D (6 bases). Per the germline V gene, CDR1 is SGHRS and CDR2 is YFSETQ. The CDR3 runs to 13 residues. V was pared by 6 bases and J by 4 bases, with 11 bases between. In DNA form, the CDR3 reads TGCGCCAGCACGCGAAGGGGGTACAATGAGCAGTTCTTC. As protein: CASTRRGYNEQFF.

This chain uses TRBV10-3 with TRBJ1-3; TRBD1 is a possible D gene (6 bases). This CDR3 is built from 13 residues. The V and J ends lost 4 bases and 4 bases respectively, with 8 bases between them. The germline V gene has CDR1 ENHRY and CDR2 SYGVKD. The CDR3 protein is CAISGGLGNTIYF. The CDR3 DNA follows: TGTGCCATCAGTGGGGGGCTCGGAAACACCATATATTTT.

This rearrangement joins TRBV5-4 to TRBJ2-2; 7 bases map to TRBD1. The CDR3 runs to 14 residues. V shed 4 bases, J shed 6 bases, and the junction held 6 bases outside the gene matches. Germline V lookup: CDR1 SGHNT, CDR2 YYREEE (reference sequence). DNA for the CDR3: TGTGCCAGCAGCCCGGACCAGGGGGCCGGGGAGCTGTTTTTT. Protein product: CASSPDQGAGELFF.

This clone was detected once. The chain uses TRBV21-1 and TRBJ2-2; the table gives TRBD1 as D, unverified against the DNA. TRBV21-1 is reported as a pseudogene. This CDR3 has 18 residues. CDR3: CASSKATGRDANTGELFF. CDR3 nucleotide sequence: TGTGCCAGCAGCAAAGCCACAGGGCGAGACGCGAACACCGGGGAGCTGTTTTTT.

J is TRBJ1-5 and V is TRBV15, with a weak D call TRBD1 (5 bases). Trimming took off 6 bases at V and 5 bases at J, with 14 bases between the two ends. The CDR3 has 14 residues. Germline assignment: CDR1 LNHNV and CDR2 YYDKDF (reference sequence). In nucleotides, the CDR3 is TGTGCCACCAGTACAAGGGGTCGTGATCAGCCCCAGCATTTT. It specifies CATSTRGRDQPQHF.

V usage is TRBV9 and J usage is TRBJ2-7; TRBD2 is a possible D gene (5 bases). Germline V gene lookup returns CDR1 SGDLS and CDR2 YYNGEE. Trimming removed 2 bases from V and 3 bases from J, with 9 bases in between. The CDR3 runs 13 residues. CDR3 sequence (DNA): TGTGCCAGCAGCGTTACCGGGGACTACGAGCAGTACTTC. Translating gives CASSVTGDYEQYF.

The gene calls are TRBV10-3 and TRBJ1-5, with D perhaps TRBD1 (5 bases). The CDR3 spans 16 residues. Germline lookup yields CDR1 ENHRY and CDR2 SYGVKD. The V gene lost 2 bases and the J gene lost 0 bases, with 11 bases spanning the gap. The CDR3 nucleotides read TGTGCCATCAGTGAGGGGGGACTGTATAGCAATCAGCCCCAGCATTTT. Its protein product is CAISEGGLYSNQPQHF.

Written as DNA, the CDR3 is TGTGCCAGCAGCCAAAAAGACACAGATACGCAGTATTTT. Its translation: CASSQKDTDTQYF. This chain connects TRBV5-5 to TRBJ2-3; D unclear. Germline V gene data show CDR1 as SGHKS and CDR2 as YYEKEE (reference sequence). Between the trimmed V and J ends, which lost 4 bases and 2 bases, there was a span of 8 bases. The CDR3 runs 13 residues.

The chain carries TRBV5-4 and TRBJ1-1; 9 bases map to TRBD1. Germline V lookup: CDR1 SGHNT, CDR2 YYREEE (reference sequence). CDR3 size: 18 residues. V lost 4 bases, J lost 0 bases, and 13 bases stayed unmatched. Here the CDR3 DNA reads TGTGCCAGCAGCCCCCTCGGTGGACAGGGGCGGATGAACACTGAAGCTTTCTTT. It yields the protein CASSPLGGQGRMNTEAFF.

This clone was counted a few times. This chain connects TRBV6-1 to TRBJ1-1; the D gene is possibly TRBD1 (5 bases). The CDR3 loop spans 12 amino acids. The V end was cut by 4 bases, the J end by 7 bases, with 10 bases between. Germline CDR1 MNHNS, CDR2 SASEGT. DNA of the CDR3: TGTGCCAGCAGTGTAGGAGGACATGAAGCTTTCTTT. Its translation is CASSVGGHEAFF.

The chain couples TRBV10-1 to TRBJ2-5, with TRBD2 as a possible D gene (7 bases). CDR3 length equals 15 residues. V lost 4 bases, J lost 5 bases, and 17 bases lay in between. CDR1 is WNHNN and CDR2 is SYGVQD in the germline V gene (reference sequence). In DNA form, the CDR3 reads TGCGCCAGCAGTGCCGGCGGGGGCCGGAGGGAGACCCAGTACTTC. This codes for CASSAGGGRRETQYF.

The chain is built from TRBV9 and TRBJ2-3, with a weak D call TRBD2 (6 bases). CDR1 is SGDLS and CDR2 is YYNGEE in the germline V gene. The germline V and J ends were trimmed by 0 bases and 7 bases, with 18 bases remaining between them. The CDR3 length is 16 residues. For the CDR3, the DNA is TGTGCCAGCAGCGTAGAGGGCTACGGGGGTAGGCATACGCAGTATTTT. Translated: CASSVEGYGGRHTQYF.

V gene TRBV5-1 combines with J gene TRBJ2-7, with 7 nucleotides matching TRBD2. The CDR3 length is 15 residues. J was trimmed by 0 bases and V by 2 bases; bases with no gene match: 5. Germline V gives CDR1 SGHRS, CDR2 YFSETQ. The CDR3 spells CASSFQTGGSYEQYF. CDR3 DNA: TGCGCCAGCAGCTTCCAAACGGGGGGCTCCTACGAGCAGTACTTC.

J is TRBJ1-4 and V is TRBV7-9; D call uncertain. Germline CDR1 is SEHNR and CDR2 is FQNEAQ (reference sequence). Trimming shortened V by 5 bases and J by 1 base, and 11 bases separated the two germline ends. This CDR3 has 15 amino acids. CDR3 coding DNA: TGTGCCAGCAGCACAGCGGGGAAAACTAATGAAAAACTGTTTTTT. It codes for CASSTAGKTNEKLFF.